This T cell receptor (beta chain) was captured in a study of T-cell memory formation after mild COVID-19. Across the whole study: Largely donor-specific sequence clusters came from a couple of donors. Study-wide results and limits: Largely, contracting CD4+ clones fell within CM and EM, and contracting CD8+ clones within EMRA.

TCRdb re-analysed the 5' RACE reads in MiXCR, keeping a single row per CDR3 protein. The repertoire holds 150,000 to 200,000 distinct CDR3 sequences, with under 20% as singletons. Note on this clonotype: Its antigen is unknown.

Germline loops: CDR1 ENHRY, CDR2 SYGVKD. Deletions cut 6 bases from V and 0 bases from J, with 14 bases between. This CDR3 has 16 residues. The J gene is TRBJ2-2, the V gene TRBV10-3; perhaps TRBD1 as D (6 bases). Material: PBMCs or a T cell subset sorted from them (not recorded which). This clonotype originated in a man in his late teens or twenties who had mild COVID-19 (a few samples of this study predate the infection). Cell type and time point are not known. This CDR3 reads CAISLGQRSNTGELFF. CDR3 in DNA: TGTGCCATCAGCCTTGGACAGAGGTCGAACACCGGGGAGCTGTTTTTT.